This TCR beta chain was sequenced during a study of blood T cell repertoires in COVID-19. The CDR3 contains 15 residues. The ends were cut back, 5 bases at V and 3 bases at J, with 14 bases in the middle. Germline CDR1 reads SGDLS; CDR2 reads YYNGEE. This clone was detected once. Under the authors' procedure: Estimated nucleated cell counts came from reference gene primer amplification. The assay was immunoSEQ multiplex PCR, and TCRdb's table has in-frame clones only and misses some. That table is the source of V, J and clone size, and D and trimming were worked out from the DNA. The sample has 230,000 or so clones, more than 65% seen once.

J is TRBJ1-4 and V is TRBV9; D is possibly TRBD1 (6 bases). The material sequenced was PBMCs or T cells enriched from blood (not recorded which). The source is a man aged 45-65 years who had recovered from COVID-19. CDR3 sequence (DNA): TGTGCCAGCAGTTACGGGGGGCAGGCTAATGAAAAACTGTTTTTT. Translating it yields CASSYGGQANEKLFF.